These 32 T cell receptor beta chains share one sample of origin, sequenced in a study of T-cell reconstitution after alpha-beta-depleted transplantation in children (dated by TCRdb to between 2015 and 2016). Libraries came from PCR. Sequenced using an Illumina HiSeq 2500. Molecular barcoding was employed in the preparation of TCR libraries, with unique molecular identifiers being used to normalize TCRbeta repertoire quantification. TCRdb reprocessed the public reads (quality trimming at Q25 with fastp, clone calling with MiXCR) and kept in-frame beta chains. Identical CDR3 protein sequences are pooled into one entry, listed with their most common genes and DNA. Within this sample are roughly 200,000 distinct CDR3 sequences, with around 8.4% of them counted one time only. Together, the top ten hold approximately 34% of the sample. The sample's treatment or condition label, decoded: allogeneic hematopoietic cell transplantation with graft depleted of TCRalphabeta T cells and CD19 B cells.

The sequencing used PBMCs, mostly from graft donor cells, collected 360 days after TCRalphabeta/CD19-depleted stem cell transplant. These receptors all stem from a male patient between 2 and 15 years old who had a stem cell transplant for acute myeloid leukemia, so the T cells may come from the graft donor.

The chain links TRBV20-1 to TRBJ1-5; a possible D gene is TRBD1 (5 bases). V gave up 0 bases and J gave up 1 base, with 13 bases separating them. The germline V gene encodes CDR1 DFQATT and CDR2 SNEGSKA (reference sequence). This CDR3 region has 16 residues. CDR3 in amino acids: CSARDLSGGSNQPQHF. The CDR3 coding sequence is TGCAGTGCTAGAGATCTATCCGGGGGAAGCAATCAGCCCCAGCATTTT.

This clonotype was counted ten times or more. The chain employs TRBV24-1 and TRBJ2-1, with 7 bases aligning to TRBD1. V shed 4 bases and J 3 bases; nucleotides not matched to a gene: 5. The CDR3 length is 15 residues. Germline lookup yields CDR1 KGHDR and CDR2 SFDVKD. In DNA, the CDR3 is TGTGCCACCAGTGACAATAGACAGGGCTACAATGAGCAGTTCTTC. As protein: CATSDNRQGYNEQFF.

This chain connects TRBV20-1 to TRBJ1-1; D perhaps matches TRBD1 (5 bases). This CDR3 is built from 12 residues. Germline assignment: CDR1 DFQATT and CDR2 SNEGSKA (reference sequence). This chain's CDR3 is CRKDSSNTEAFF. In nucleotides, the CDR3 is TGCAGGAAAGACAGCTCGAACACTGAAGCTTTCTTT.

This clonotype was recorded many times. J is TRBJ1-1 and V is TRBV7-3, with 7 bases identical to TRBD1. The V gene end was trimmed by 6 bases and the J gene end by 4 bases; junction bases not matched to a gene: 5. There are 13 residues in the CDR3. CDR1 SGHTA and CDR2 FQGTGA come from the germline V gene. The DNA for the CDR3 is TGTGCCAGCAGTCAGGGGGTTTTCACTGAAGCTTTCTTT. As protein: CASSQGVFTEAFF.

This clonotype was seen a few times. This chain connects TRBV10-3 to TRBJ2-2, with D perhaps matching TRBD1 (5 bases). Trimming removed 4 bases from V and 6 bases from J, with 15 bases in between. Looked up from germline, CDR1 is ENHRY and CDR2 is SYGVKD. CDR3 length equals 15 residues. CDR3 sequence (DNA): TGTGCCATCAGTGGTCAGGGTTTATACCCCGGGGAGCTGTTTTTT. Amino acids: CAISGQGLYPGELFF.

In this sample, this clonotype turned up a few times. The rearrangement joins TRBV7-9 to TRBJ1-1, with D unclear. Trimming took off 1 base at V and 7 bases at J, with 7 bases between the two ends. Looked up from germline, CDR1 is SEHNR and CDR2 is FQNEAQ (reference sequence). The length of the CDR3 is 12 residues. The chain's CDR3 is CASSLVSGEAFF. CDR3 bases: TGTGCCAGCAGCTTAGTAAGTGGTGAAGCTTTCTTT. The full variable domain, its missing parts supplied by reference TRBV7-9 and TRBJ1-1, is DTGVSQNPRHKITKRGQNVTFRCDPISEHNRLYWYRQTLGQGPEFLTYFQNEAQLEKSRLLSDRFSAERPKGSFSTLEIQRTEQGDSAMYLCASSLVSGEAFFGQGTRLTVV.

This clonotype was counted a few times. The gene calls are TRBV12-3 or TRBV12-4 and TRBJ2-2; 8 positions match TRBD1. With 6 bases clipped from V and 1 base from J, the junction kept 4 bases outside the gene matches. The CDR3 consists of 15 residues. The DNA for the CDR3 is TGTGCCAGCAGGACAGGGACAGGGAACACCGGGGAGCTGTTTTTT. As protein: CASRTGTGNTGELFF.

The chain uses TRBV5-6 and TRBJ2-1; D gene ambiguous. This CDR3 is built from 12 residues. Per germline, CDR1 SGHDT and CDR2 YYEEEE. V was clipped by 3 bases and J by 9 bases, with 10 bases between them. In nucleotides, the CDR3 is TGTGCCAGCAGCTCCTCATTCACTGAGCAGTTCTTC. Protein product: CASSSSFTEQFF.

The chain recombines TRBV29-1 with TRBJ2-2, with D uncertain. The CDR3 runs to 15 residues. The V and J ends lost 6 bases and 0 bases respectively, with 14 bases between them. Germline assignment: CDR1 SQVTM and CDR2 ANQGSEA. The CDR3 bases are TGCAGCGTCTGGCGTGACCACGCGAACACCGGGGAGCTGTTTTTT. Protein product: CSVWRDHANTGELFF.

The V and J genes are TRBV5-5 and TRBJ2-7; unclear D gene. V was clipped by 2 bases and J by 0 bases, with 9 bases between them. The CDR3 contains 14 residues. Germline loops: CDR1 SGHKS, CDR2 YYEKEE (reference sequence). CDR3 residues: CASSFTISSYEQYF. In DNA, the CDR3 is TGTGCCAGCAGCTTTACAATTAGCTCCTACGAGCAGTACTTC.

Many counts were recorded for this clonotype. The CDR3 coding sequence is TGCAGCGCCCGACCGGGACCGTTTAATGAAAAACTGTTTTTT. It yields the protein CSARPGPFNEKLFF. The rearrangement joins TRBV29-1 to TRBJ1-4; TRBD1 might be the D (5 bases). V lost 7 bases and J 4 bases, leaving 16 bases between the germline ends. The CDR3 length is 14 residues. Germline V lookup: CDR1 SQVTM, CDR2 ANQGSEA.

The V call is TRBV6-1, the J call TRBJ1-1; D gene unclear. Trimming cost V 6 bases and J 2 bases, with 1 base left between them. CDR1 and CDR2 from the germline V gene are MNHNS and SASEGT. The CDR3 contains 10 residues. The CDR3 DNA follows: TGTGCCAGCAGAAACACTGAAGCTTTCTTT. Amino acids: CASRNTEAFF.

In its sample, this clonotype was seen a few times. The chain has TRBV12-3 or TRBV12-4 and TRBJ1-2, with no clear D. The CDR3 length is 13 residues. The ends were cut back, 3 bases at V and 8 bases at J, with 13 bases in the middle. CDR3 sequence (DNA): TGTGCCAGCAGTTTTCAGAGGACCTTCGGCTACACCTTC. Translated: CASSFQRTFGYTF.

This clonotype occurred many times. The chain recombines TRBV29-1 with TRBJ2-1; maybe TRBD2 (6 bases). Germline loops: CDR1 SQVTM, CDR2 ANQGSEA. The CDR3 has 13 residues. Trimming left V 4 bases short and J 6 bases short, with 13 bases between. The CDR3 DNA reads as TGCAGCGTTGTCGGGAGACTTATCAATGAGCAGTTCTTC. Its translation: CSVVGRLINEQFF.

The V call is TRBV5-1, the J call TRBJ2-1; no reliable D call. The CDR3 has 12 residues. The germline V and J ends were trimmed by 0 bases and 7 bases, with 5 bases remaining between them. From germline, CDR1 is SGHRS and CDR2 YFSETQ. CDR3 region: CASSLDGNEQFF. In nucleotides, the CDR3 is TGCGCCAGCAGCTTGGATGGGAATGAGCAGTTCTTC.

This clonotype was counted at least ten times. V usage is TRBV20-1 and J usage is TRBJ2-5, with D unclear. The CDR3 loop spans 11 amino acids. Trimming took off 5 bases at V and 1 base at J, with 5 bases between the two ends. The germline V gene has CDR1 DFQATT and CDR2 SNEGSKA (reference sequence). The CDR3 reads CSARFQETQYF. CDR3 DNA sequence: TGCAGTGCTCGGTTCCAAGAGACCCAGTACTTC.

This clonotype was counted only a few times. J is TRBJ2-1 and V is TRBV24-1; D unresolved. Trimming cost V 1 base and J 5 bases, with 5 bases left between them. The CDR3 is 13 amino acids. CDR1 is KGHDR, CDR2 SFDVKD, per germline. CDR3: CATSDFWDNEQFF. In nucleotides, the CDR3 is TGTGCCACCAGTGATTTTTGGGACAATGAGCAGTTCTTC.

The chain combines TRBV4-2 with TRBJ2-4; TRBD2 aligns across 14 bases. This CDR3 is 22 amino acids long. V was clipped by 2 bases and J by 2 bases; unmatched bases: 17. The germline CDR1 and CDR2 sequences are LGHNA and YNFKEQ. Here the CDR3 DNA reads TGTGCCAGCAGCCAAAAGCCCCTCGGACTAGCGGGAGGTCCGTTTACCAAAAACATTCAGTACTTC. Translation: CASSQKPLGLAGGPFTKNIQYF.

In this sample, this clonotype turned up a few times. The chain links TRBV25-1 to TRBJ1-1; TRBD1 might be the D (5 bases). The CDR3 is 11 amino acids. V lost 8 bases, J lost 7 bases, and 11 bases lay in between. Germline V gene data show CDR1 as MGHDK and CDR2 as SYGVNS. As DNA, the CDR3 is TGTGCCAGCGTCGGGACGGTTGAAGCTTTCTTT. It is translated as CASVGTVEAFF.

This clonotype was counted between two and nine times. The CDR3 DNA follows: TGCGCCAGCAGCTTAGCACAGGGGGCAGATACGCAGTATTTT. It codes for CASSLAQGADTQYF. The chain uses TRBV5-1 and TRBJ2-3, with 8 bases aligning to TRBD1. Germline trimming cut 2 bases from V and 4 bases from J; bases unmatched to any gene: 3. The CDR3 is 14 residues long. Per the germline V gene, CDR1 is SGHRS and CDR2 is YFSETQ.

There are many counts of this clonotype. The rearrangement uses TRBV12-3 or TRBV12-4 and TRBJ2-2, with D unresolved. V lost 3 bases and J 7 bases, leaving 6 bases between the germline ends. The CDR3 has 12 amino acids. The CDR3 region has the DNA TGTGCCAGCAGTTTTGCCGGCGGGGAGCTGTTTTTT. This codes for CASSFAGGELFF.

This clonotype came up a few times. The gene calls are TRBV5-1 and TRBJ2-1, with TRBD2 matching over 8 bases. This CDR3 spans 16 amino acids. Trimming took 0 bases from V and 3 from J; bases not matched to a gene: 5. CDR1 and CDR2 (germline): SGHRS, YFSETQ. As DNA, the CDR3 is TGCGCCAGCAGCTTGGGAGGGACTAGTAACTACAATGAGCAGTTCTTC. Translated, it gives CASSLGGTSNYNEQFF.

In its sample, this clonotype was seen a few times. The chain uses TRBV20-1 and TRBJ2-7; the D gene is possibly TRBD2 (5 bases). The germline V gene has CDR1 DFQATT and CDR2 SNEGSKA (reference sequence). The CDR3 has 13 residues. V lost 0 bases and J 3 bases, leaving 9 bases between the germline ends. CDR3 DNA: TGCAGTGCTAGAGATCTAGGGAGCTACGAGCAGTACGTC. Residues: CSARDLGSYEQYV.

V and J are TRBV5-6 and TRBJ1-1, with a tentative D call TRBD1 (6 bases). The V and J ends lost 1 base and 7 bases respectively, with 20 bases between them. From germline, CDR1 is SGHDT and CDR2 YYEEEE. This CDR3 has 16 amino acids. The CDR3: CASSLLGGAAGLEAFF. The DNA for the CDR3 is TGTGCCAGCAGCTTGTTGGGGGGCGCGGCGGGCCTTGAAGCTTTCTTT.

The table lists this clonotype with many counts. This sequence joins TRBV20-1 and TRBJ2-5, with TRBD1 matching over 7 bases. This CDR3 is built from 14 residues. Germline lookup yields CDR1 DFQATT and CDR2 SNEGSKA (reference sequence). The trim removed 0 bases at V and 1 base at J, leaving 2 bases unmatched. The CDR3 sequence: CSARDTGAQETQYF. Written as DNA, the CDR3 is TGCAGTGCTAGAGATACAGGGGCCCAAGAGACCCAGTACTTC.

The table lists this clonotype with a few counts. The CDR3 coding sequence is TGTGCCATCAGTGACCCGGACAGGGGGGCAACTAATGAAAAACTGTTTTTT. Translating gives CAISDPDRGATNEKLFF. The chain has TRBV10-3 and TRBJ1-4, with TRBD1 identical over 10 bases. The germline CDR1 and CDR2 sequences are ENHRY and SYGVKD. V was pared by 3 bases and J by 0 bases, with 4 bases of the junction left unmatched. This CDR3 region has 17 residues.

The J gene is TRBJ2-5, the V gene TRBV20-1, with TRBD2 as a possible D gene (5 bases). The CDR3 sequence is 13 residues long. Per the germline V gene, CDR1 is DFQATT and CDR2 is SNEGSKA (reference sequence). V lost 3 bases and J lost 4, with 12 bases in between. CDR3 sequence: CSASGVALETQYF. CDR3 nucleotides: TGCAGTGCTAGTGGGGTAGCGTTAGAGACCCAGTACTTC.

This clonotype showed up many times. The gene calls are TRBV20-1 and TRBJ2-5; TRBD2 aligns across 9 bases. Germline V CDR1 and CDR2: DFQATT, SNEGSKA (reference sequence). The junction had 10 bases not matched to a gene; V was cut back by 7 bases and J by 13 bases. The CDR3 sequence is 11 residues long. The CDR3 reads CSVPGLALMYF. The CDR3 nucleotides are TGCAGTGTTCCGGGACTAGCCCTGATGTACTTC.

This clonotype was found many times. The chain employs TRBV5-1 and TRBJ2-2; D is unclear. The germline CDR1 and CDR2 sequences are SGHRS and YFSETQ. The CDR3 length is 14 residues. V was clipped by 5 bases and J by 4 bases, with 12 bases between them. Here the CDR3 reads CASRSVSTTGELFF. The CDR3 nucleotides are TGCGCCAGCAGGTCTGTCTCAACCACCGGGGAGCTGTTTTTT.

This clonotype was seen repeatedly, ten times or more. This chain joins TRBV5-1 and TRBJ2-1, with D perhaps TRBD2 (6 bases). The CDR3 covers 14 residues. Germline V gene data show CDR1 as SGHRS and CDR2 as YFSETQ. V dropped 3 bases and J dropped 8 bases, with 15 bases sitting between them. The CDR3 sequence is CASSSDRGSDEQFF. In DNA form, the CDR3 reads TGCGCCAGCAGCTCCGATCGGGGGTCGGATGAGCAGTTCTTC.

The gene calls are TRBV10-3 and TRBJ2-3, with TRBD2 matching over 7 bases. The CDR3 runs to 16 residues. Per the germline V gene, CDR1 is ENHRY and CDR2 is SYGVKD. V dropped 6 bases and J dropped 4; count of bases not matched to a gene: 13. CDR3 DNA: TGTGCCATCAGCGTATTCGGGACTATTGGCTCAGATACGCAGTATTTT. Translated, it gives CAISVFGTIGSDTQYF.

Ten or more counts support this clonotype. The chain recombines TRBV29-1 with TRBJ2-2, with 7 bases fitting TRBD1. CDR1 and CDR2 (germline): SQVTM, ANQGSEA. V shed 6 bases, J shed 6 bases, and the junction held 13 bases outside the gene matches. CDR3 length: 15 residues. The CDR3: CSVPGKGGVAGELFF. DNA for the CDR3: TGCAGCGTCCCAGGGAAAGGGGGCGTCGCCGGGGAGCTGTTTTTT.